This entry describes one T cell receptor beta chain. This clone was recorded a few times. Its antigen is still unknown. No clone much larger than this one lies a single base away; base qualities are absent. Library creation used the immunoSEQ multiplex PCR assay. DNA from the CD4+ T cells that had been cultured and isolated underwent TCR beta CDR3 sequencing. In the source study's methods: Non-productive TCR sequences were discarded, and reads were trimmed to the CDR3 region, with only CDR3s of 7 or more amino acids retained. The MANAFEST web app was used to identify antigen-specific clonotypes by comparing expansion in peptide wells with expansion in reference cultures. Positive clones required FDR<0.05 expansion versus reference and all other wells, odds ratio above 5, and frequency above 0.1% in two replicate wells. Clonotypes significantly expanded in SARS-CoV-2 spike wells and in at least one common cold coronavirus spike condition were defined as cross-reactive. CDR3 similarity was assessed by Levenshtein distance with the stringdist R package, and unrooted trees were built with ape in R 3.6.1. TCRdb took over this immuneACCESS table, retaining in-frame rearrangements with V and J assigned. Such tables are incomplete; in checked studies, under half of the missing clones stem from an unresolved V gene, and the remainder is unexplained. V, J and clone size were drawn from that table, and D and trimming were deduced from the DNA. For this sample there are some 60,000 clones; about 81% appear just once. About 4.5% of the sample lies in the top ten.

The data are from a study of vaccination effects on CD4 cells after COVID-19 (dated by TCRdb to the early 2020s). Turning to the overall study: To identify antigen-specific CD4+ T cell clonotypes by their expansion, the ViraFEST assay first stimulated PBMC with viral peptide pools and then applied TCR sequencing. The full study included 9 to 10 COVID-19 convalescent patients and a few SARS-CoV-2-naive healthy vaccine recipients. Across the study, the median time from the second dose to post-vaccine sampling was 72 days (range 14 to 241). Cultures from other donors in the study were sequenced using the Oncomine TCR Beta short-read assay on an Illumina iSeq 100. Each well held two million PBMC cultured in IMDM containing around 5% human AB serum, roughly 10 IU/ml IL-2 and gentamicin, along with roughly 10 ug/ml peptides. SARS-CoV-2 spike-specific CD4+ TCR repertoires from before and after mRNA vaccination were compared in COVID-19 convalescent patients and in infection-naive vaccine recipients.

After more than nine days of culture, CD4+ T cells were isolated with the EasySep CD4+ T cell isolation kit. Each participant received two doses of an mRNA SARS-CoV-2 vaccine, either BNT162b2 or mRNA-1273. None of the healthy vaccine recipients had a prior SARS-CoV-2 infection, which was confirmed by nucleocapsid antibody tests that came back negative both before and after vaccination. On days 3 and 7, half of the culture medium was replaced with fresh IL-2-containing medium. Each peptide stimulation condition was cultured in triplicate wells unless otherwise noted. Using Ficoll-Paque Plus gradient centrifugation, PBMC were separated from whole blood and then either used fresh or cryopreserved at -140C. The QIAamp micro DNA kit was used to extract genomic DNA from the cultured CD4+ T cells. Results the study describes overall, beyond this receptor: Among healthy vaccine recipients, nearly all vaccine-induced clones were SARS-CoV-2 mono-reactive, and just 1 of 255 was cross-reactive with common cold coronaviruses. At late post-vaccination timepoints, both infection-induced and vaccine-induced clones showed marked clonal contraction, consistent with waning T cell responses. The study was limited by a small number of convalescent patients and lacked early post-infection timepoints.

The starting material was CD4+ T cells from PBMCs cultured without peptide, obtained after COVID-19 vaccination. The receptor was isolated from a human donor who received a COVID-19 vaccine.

The nucleotides are TGTGCCAGCAGCTTCAGAGTTAATGAAAAACTGTTTTTT. Its coded protein is CASSFRVNEKLFF. Here the chain combines TRBV7-3 and TRBJ1-4, with the D gene call left open. The CDR3, cysteine through phenylalanine, is 13 amino acids long. Only the CDR3 portion is preserved as DNA: 39 bases, with reading frame beginning at the first base. Reading the germline V gene gives CDR1 SGHTA and CDR2 FQGTGA. Relative to germline, V is 3 bases shorter and J is 4 bases shorter, with 6 bases between their ends.